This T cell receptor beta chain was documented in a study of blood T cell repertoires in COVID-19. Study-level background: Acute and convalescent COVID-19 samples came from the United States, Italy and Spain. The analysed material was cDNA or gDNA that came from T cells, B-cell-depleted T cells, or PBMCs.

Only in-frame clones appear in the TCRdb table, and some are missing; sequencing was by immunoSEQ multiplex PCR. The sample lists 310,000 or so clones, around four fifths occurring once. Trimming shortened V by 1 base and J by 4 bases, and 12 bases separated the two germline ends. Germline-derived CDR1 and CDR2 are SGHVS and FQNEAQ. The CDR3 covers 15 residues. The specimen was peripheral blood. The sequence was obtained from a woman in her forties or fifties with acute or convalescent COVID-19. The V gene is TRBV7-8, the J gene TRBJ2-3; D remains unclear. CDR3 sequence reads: CASSLDVRTSDTQYF. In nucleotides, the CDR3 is TGTGCCAGCAGCTTAGATGTGCGCACTTCAGATACGCAGTATTTT.